This T cell receptor (beta chain) was profiled in a study of post-analysis software for immune sequencing data. The V gene's germline CDR1 is LGHNA and CDR2 YNFKEQ. The CDR3 is 15 amino acids. V shed 0 bases, J shed 3 bases, and the junction held 2 bases outside the gene matches. A remark on this clonotype: The target antigen is unknown.

Findings and caveats of the study: When patients were compared with controls, 4 or 5 TRBV segments were more frequent, TRBV5-6, TRBV5-1 and TRBV20-1 among them.

Unique molecular identifiers were built into the TCR beta cDNA libraries. MiXCR, run by TCRdb on the PCR reads, gives a single entry per CDR3 protein. The table records 600,000 to 750,000 distinct CDR3 sequences, around 64% of them present only once. The sample taken for sequencing was blood. The sequence came from a girl aged 2-10 years with multiple sclerosis. J is TRBJ2-7 and V is TRBV4-2, with 10 bases fitting TRBD2. The CDR3 loop is CASSQDKREGYEQYF. The CDR3 bases are TGTGCCAGCAGCCAAGATAAGCGGGAGGGCTACGAGCAGTACTTC.